This TCR beta chain was captured in a study of OX40 agonist ivuxolimab in advanced cancers. General study results and limits: Those patients achieving a partial response at 0.1-3.0 mg/kg showed among the lowest clonal expansion.

A few counts support this clone. What it recognizes is unknown. Data came from immunoSEQ multiplex PCR; TCRdb stores just in-frame clones and leaves some out. Of about 6,100 clones in the sample, more than 60% were seen once. The germline gives CDR1 LGHNA, CDR2 YNFKEQ. V lost 0 bases, J lost 8 bases, and 14 bases lay in between. The CDR3 loop spans 15 amino acids. The chain links TRBV4-2 to TRBJ2-1, with D maybe TRBD2 (5 bases). This sample comprised CD4+ or CD8+ T cells sorted from blood, obtained in a trial of the OX40 agonist ivuxolimab. This clonotype was obtained from an adult with an advanced solid tumor such as melanoma, head and neck, liver or kidney cancer. DNA of the CDR3: TGTGCCAGCAGCCAAGAGGGGTCGGGGAGCGATGAGCAGTTCTTC. Translation: CASSQEGSGSDEQFF.